This TCR beta chain was found in a study of regulatory T cells in long-lasting Graves disease. Broader study findings: New patients shared fewer public clonotypes (approximately 970) than persistent patients did (roughly 2,500).

To note about this clonotype: Its specificity is not known.

Researchers made TCR beta libraries by using iRepertoire HTBI primers and running Arm-PCR on CDR3 regions. Using its own MiXCR run on the multiplex PCR reads, TCRdb lists one record per CDR3 protein. The profile covers about 500,000 distinct CDR3 sequences, with 16% appearing a single time and 10% to 15% taken by the ten largest. Stated time point: newly diagnosed GD, antithyroid drugs for less than 3 months. Isolated PBMC RNA provided the starting material for the TCR library. The EDTA tubes were filled with about 10 milliliters of drawn peripheral blood. Between the trimmed V and J ends, which lost 5 bases and 8 bases, there was a span of 22 bases. Germline V gene sequence: CDR1 SGDLS, CDR2 YYNGEE. CDR3 length: 16 amino acids. These data were likewise used in another study, on T cells in Graves' hyperthyroidism and ophthalmopathy. That paper notes: Clinical symptoms, serum thyroxine, TRAb, thyroid ultrasound and orbital computed tomography informed diagnoses.

The material was peripheral blood mononuclear cells (PBMCs), obtained at new diagnosis, from a patient treated with antithyroid drugs. The source of this sequence is a man between 40 and 49 years old with Graves disease. The chain recombines TRBV9 with TRBJ1-4; D gene ambiguous. The CDR3 DNA is TGTGCCAGCAGTCAAGGGCCAGGCTCGAACGGAGAAAAACTGTTTTTT. This encodes CASSQGPGSNGEKLFF.